This T cell receptor (beta chain) stems from a study of PD-1 blockade in classical Hodgkin lymphoma. Study results and limitations: While CD8+ TCR diversity did not rise significantly by C4D1, CD4+ TCR diversity did. It was among complete responders that baseline diversity resembled that of newly diagnosed patients.

Sequencing used immunoSEQ multiplex PCR; TCRdb keeps in-frame clones, though not all of them. The sample shows 19,000 or so clones, 75% to 85% of them seen only once. This clone rates as medium-sized. Its cognate antigen is unknown. Stated time point: cycle 4 day 1 (C4D1), after more than five weeks of nivolumab. With no exception, relapse followed autologous stem cell transplantation in all patients, and brentuximab vedotin exposure varied. The CDR3 runs to 14 residues. V was cut by 8 bases and J by 4 bases, with 17 bases left in between. Looked up from germline, CDR1 is SNHLY and CDR2 is FYNNEI. This specimen was peripheral blood mononuclear cells (PBMCs), taken before the fourth cycle of nivolumab. This clonotype was obtained from a human donor with classical Hodgkin lymphoma. V gene TRBV2 combines with J gene TRBJ1-2; D is possibly TRBD1 (5 bases). CDR3 region: CASAPGRASYGYTF. The CDR3 nucleotides read TGTGCCAGCGCTCCGGGACGGGCCTCCTATGGCTACACCTTC.